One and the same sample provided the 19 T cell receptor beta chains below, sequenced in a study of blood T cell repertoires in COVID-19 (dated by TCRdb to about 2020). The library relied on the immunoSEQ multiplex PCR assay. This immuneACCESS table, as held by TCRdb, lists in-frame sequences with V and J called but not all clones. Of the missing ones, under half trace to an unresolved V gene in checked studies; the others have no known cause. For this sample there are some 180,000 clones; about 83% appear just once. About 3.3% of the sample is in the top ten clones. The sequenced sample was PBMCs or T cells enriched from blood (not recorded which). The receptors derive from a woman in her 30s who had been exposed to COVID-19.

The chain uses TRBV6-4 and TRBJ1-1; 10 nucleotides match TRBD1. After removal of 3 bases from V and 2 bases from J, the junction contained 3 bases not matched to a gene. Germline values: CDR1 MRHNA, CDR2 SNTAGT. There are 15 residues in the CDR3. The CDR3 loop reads CASSEKTGGNTEAFF. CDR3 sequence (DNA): TGTGCCAGCAGTGAGAAGACAGGGGGCAACACTGAAGCTTTCTTT.

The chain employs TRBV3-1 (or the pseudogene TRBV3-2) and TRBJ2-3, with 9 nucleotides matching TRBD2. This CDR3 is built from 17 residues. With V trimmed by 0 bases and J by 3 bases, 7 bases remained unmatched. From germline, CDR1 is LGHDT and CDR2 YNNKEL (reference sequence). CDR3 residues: CASSQEAGGLGTDTQYF. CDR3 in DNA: TGTGCCAGCAGCCAAGAGGCGGGGGGGCTCGGGACAGATACGCAGTATTTT.

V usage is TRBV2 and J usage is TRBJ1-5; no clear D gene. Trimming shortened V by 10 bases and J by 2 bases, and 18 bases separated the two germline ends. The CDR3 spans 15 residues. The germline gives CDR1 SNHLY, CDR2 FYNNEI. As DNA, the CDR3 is TGTGCCATAGACGGATACAGCGGCGGCAATCAGCCCCAGCATTTT. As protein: CAIDGYSGGNQPQHF.

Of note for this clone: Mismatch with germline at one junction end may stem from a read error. CDR3 region: CASTLGTVFNYGYTF. DNA for the CDR3: TGCGCCAGCACCTTGGGTACAGTATTTAACTATGGCTACACCTTC. This rearrangement joins TRBV5-1 to TRBJ1-2, with D hard to call. CDR3 length: 15 amino acids. Germline V CDR1 and CDR2: SGHRS, YFSETQ.

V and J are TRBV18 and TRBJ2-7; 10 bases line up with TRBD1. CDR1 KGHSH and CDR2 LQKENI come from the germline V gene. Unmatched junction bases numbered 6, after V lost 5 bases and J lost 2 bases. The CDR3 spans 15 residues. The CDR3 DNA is TGTGCCAGCTCATCAGGACAGGGGGTAACCTACGAGCAGTACTTC. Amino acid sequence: CASSSGQGVTYEQYF.

DNA for the CDR3: TGCGCCAGCAGGCATACCTGGCCCCTATCAGGGATGAACACTGAAGCTTTCTTT. Encoded protein: CASRHTWPLSGMNTEAFF. The V and J genes are TRBV5-1 and TRBJ1-1, with D tentatively TRBD1 (5 bases). Germline-derived CDR1 and CDR2 are SGHRS and YFSETQ. This CDR3 has 18 amino acids. V was trimmed by 5 bases and J by 0 bases, leaving 23 bases between them.

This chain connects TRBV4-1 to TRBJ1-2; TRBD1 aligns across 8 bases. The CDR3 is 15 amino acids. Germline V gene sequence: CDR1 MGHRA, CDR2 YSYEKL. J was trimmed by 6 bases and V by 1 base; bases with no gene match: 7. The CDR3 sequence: CASSQVTGEGDGYTF. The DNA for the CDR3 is TGCGCCAGCAGCCAAGTGACAGGGGAAGGGGATGGCTACACCTTC.

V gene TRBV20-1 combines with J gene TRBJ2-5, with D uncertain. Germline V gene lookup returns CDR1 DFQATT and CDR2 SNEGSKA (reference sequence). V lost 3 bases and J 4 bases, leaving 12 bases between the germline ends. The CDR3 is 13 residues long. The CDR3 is CSASIEDRETQYF. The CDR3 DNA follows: TGCAGTGCTAGTATTGAGGATCGAGAGACCCAGTACTTC.

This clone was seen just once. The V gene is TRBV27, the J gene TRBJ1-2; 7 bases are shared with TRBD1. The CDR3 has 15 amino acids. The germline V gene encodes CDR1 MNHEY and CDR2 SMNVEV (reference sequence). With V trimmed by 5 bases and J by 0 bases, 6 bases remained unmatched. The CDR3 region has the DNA TGTGCCAGCAGTGGTGGGACAGCTCCTAACTATGGCTACACCTTC. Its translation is CASSGGTAPNYGYTF.

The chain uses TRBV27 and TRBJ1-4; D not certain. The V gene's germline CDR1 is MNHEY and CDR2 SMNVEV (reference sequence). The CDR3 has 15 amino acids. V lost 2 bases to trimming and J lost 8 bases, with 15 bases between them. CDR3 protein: CASSLGVSAQEKLFF. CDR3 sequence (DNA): TGTGCCAGCAGTTTAGGCGTCAGCGCTCAGGAAAAACTGTTTTTT.

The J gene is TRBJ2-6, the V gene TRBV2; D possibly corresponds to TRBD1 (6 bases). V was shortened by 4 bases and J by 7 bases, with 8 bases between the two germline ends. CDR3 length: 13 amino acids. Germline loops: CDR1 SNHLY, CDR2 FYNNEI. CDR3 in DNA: TGTGCCAGCAGTGGGGGGCCCGCCAACGTCCTGACTTTC. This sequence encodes CASSGGPANVLTF.

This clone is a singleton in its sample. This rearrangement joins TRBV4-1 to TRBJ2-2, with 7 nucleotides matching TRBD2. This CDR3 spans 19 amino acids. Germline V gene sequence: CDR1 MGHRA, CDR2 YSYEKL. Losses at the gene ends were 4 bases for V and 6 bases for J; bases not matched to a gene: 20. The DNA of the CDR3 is TGCGCCAGCAGCCCAATCCTGTCGAGTACCCGGGGGGTGGCCGGGGAGCTGTTTTTT. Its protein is CASSPILSSTRGVAGELFF.

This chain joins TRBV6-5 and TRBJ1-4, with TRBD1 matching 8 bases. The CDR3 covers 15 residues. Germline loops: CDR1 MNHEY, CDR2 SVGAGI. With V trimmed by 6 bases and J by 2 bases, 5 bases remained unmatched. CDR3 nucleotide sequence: TGTGCCAGCAGGGAGGACAGGGCGACTAATGAAAAACTGTTTTTT. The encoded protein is CASREDRATNEKLFF.

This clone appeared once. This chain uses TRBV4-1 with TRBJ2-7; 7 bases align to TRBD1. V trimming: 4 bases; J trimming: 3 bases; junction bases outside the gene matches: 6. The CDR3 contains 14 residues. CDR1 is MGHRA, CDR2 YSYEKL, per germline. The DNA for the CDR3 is TGCGCCAGCAGCCCCTACAGGGGATACTACGAGCAGTACTTC. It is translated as CASSPYRGYYEQYF.

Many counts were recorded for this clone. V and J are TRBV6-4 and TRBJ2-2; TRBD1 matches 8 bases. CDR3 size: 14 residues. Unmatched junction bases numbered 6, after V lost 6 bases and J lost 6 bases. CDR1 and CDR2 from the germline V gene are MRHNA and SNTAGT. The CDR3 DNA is TGTGCCAGCAGCTCTCGACAGGGGCCCGGGGAGCTGTTTTTT. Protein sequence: CASSSRQGPGELFF.

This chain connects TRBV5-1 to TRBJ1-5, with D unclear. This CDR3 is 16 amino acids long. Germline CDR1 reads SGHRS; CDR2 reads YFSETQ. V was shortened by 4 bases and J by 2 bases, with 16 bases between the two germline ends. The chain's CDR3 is CASSPGVGLGNQPQHF. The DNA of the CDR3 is TGCGCCAGCAGCCCCGGGGTGGGATTAGGCAATCAGCCCCAGCATTTT.

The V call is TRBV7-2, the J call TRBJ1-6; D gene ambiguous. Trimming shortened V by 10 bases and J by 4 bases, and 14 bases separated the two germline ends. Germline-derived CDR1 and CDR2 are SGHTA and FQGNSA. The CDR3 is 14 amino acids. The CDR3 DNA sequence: TGTGCCACCAAGCCGTTGACTTATAATTCACCCCTCCACTTT. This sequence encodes CATKPLTYNSPLHF.

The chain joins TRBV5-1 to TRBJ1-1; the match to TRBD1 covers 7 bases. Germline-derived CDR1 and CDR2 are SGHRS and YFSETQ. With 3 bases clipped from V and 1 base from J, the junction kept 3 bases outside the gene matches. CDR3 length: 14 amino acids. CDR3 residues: CASSSGGTNTEAFF. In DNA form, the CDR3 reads TGCGCCAGCAGCTCAGGGGGGACGAACACTGAAGCTTTCTTT.

The CDR3 DNA follows: TGCGCCAGCAGCTTGGGCCAGGGCGGAGCTTTCTTT. Amino acid sequence: CASSLGQGGAFF. The chain combines TRBV5-1 with TRBJ1-1; maybe TRBD1 (5 bases). Trimming took 0 bases from V and 10 from J, leaving 10 bases between them. Germline assignment: CDR1 SGHRS and CDR2 YFSETQ. The CDR3 length is 12 residues.